The 2 T cell receptor beta chains in this list originate from one sample, sequenced in a study of early T cells in non-severe SARS-CoV-2 infection. One entry per CDR3 protein, called by TCRdb with MiXCR from the 5' RACE reads. The table shows tens of thousands of distinct CDR3 sequences, with 11% occurring only once. The sample taken for sequencing was whole blood. These TCRs come from an adult who was a healthcare worker with PCR-confirmed SARS-CoV-2 infection or an uninfected control (not recorded which).

This clonotype was picked up a small number of times. The chain carries TRBV28 and TRBJ1-1; D is unclear. The V gene's germline CDR1 is MDHEN and CDR2 SYDVKM. CDR3 length: 14 residues. V was clipped by 6 bases and J by 0 bases, with 11 bases between them. CDR3 residues: CASRVVLMNTEAFF. The CDR3 DNA reads as TGTGCCAGCAGGGTCGTCCTCATGAACACTGAAGCTTTCTTT.

The gene calls are TRBV3-1 and TRBJ2-2; D ambiguous. This CDR3 comprises 13 residues. The ends were cut back, 1 base at V and 7 bases at J, with 7 bases in the middle. Germline CDR1 is LGHDT and CDR2 is YNNKEL (reference sequence). CDR3 residues: CASSQGLGGELFF. The DNA for the CDR3 is TGTGCCAGCAGCCAAGGGCTGGGCGGGGAGCTGTTTTTT.